This T cell receptor beta chain was captured by sequencing in a study of T cell changes during pregnancy in multiple sclerosis. The protocol was immunoSEQ multiplex PCR, while the TCRdb copy is restricted to in-frame clones and leaves out a portion. The sample consists of over 50,000 clones, approximately 91% of them appearing once. The CDR3 covers 19 residues. V was shortened by 0 bases and J by 4 bases, with 24 bases between the two germline ends. Germline lookup yields CDR1 LGHNA and CDR2 YSLEER. This sequence originates from a female donor with multiple sclerosis, enrolled in a pregnancy study. The source was CD4+ T cells from peripheral blood mononuclear cells, collected in the third trimester of pregnancy. The chain is built from TRBV4-3 and TRBJ1-2; D is perhaps TRBD1 (6 bases). CDR3: CASSQDLREAGALLYGYTF. The CDR3 nucleotides read TGCGCCAGCAGCCAAGATTTACGTGAGGCAGGGGCCCTTCTCTATGGCTACACCTTC.